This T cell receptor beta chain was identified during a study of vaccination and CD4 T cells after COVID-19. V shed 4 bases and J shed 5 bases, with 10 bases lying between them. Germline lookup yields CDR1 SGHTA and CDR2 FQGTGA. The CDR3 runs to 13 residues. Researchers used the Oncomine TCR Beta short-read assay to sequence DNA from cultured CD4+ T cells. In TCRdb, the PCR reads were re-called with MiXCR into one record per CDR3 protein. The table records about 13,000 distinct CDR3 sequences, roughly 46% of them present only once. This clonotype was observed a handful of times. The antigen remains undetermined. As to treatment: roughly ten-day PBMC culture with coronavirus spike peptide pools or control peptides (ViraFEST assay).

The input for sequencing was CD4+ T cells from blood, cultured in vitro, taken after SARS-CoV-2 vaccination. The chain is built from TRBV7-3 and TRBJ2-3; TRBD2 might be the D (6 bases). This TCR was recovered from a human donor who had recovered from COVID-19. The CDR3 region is CASSSLAGDTQYF. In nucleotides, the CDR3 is TGTGCCAGCAGCTCACTAGCCGGAGATACGCAGTATTTT.